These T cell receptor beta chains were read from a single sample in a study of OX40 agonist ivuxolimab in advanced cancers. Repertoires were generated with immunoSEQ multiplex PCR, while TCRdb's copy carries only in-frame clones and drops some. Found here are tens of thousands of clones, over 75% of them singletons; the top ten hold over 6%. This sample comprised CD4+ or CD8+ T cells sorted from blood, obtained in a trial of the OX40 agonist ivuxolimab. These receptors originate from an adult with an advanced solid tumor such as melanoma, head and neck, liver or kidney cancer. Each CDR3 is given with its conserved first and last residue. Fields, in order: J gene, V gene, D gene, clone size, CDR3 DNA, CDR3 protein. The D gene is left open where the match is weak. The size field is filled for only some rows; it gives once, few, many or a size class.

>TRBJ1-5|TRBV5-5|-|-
TGTGCCAGCAGCGCCAGTGGGGTCCCTCCCCAGCATTTT
CASSASGVPPQHF
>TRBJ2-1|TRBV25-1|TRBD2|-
TGTGCCAGCAGTGAATTAACTAGCGGGGACAATGAGCAGTTCTTC
CASSELTSGDNEQFF
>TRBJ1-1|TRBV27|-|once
TGTGCCAGCGCCCCGGGGGCGGAGAACACTGAAGCTTTCTTT
CASAPGAENTEAFF
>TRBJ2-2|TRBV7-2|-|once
TGTGCCAGCAGTTGGACCGGGGAGCTGTTTTTT
CASSWTGELFF
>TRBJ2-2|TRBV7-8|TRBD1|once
TGTGCCAGCAGCTTAGCGGGACAGTGGGCGGAGCTGTTTTTT
CASSLAGQWAELFF
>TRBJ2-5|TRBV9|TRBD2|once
TGTGCCAGCAGCTCCCAGCGGGAATTGGGGTTTGCGGAGACCCAGTACTTC
CASSSQRELGFAETQYF
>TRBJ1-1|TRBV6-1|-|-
TGTGCCAGCAGTGCTTTGAACACTGAAGCTTTCTTT
CASSALNTEAFF
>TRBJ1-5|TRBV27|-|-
TGTGCCAGCCAGCCCGTAGGGCTTCTCGGGGAAGGCAATCAGCCCCAGCATTTT
CASQPVGLLGEGNQPQHF
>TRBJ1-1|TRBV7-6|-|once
TGTGCCAGCAGGTCGGGGCCGAACACTGAAGCTTTCTTT
CASRSGPNTEAFF
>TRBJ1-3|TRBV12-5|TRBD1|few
TGTGCTAGTGGTTTGGGGACAGGCTTGTATTTT
CASGLGTGLYF
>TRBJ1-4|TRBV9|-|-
TGTGCCAGCAGCGCCAAAACCCGGCGGAACAATGAAAAACTGTTTTTT
CASSAKTRRNNEKLFF
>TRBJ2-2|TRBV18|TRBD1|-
TGTGCCAGCTCACCAGGACAGGGTATCGGCGGGGAGCTGTTTTTT
CASSPGQGIGGELFF
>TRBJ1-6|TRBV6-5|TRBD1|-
TGTGCCAGCAACTCCGGGGACAGGGGCTCACCCCTCCACTTT
CASNSGDRGSPLHF
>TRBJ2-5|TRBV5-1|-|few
TGCGCCAGCAGCTTGGTTGACTCAGAGACCCAGTACTTC
CASSLVDSETQYF
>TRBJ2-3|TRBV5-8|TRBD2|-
TGTGCCAGCAGCTTGCGGGGGGATCGATTAGATACGCAGTATTTT
CASSLRGDRLDTQYF